This T cell receptor beta chain is drawn from a study of regulatory T cells in long-lasting Graves disease. CDR1 is MDHEN and CDR2 is SYDVKM in the germline V gene. The length of the CDR3 is 18 residues. V was pared by 6 bases and J by 7 bases, with 27 bases between. Points from the study as a whole: Compared with new cases, persistent Graves' patients showed reduced TCR diversity.

Time point of the sample: persistent/refractory GD, antithyroid drugs over 5 years with positive TRAb. The TCR library was made from RNA that had been extracted from PBMCs in TRIzol. TCR beta libraries were built with iRepertoire HTBI primers and Arm-PCR of CDR3 regions. In the source study's methods: Gene usage covered 62 TRBV and roughly 14 TRBJ segments. One entry per CDR3 protein, called by TCRdb with MiXCR from the multiplex PCR reads. TCRdb, rather than the study authors, made the V and J calls. The sample yields 300,000 to 400,000 distinct CDR3 sequences, around a fifth seen once. A remark on this clonotype: Its matching antigen is unknown. A read error is possible here, since a much larger clone lies one base away.

The source is a female donor with Graves disease. The chain joins TRBV28 to TRBJ2-2; D perhaps matches TRBD1 (7 bases). The material sequenced was peripheral blood mononuclear cells (PBMCs), taken when the disease was refractory, from a patient treated with antithyroid drugs. The CDR3: CASRTLEGAGPRGGELFF. CDR3 nucleotides: TGTGCCAGCAGGACCTTGGAGGGGGCTGGGCCGAGGGGCGGGGAGCTGTTTTTT.